A single sample is the source of the 4 T cell receptor beta chains below, sequenced in a study of T cell responses to AZD1222 COVID-19 vaccine. Sequencing used immunoSEQ multiplex PCR; TCRdb keeps in-frame clones, though not all of them. The sample shows fewer than 200,000 clones, 85% to 95% of them seen only once. The input for sequencing was peripheral blood, taken on day 0 of AZD1222 vaccination. The receptors originated from an adult in good health.

The CDR3, as DNA: TGTGCCAGCAAAGGAGAGGCTGAAGCTTTCTTT. Translation: CASKGEAEAFF. The chain carries TRBV3-1 (or the pseudogene TRBV3-2) and TRBJ1-1; D is undetermined. Germline V gene sequence: CDR1 LGHDT, CDR2 YNNKEL (reference sequence). V gave up 7 bases and J gave up 6 bases, with 9 bases separating them. There are 11 residues in the CDR3.

V usage is TRBV27 and J usage is TRBJ2-1; D is possibly TRBD1 (5 bases). In germline, CDR1 is MNHEY, CDR2 SMNVEV (reference sequence). The CDR3 runs to 11 residues. V lost 6 bases and J 12 bases, leaving 12 bases between the germline ends. In DNA form, the CDR3 reads TGTGCCAGCAGCTCCCTGGGGCGGCAGTTCTTC. Translating gives CASSSLGRQFF.

The chain carries TRBV15 and TRBJ2-1; TRBD2 aligns across 8 bases. This CDR3 comprises 14 residues. Per germline, CDR1 LNHNV and CDR2 YYDKDF (reference sequence). The V segment lost 8 bases and the J segment 1 base; nucleotides outside the gene matches: 4. The CDR3 nucleotides are TGTGCCACCGACAGCGGGAGTTCCTACAATGAGCAGTTCTTC. Its protein product is CATDSGSSYNEQFF.

Remarks on this clone: Different DNA sequences within this sample yield the same CDR3. The rearrangement uses TRBV2 and TRBJ1-2; possible D gene TRBD1, 5 bases. The V gene lost 2 bases and the J gene lost 3 bases, with 7 bases spanning the gap. Looked up from germline, CDR1 is SNHLY and CDR2 is FYNNEI. The CDR3 spans 13 residues. The CDR3 DNA follows: TGTGCCAGCAGTGAACAAGGGGACTATGGCTACACCTTC. Translated: CASSEQGDYGYTF.